These T cell receptor beta chains were read from a single sample in a study of CD8 T cells in Susac syndrome. TCRdb reanalysed the immunoSEQ multiplex PCR reads using MiXCR and keeps one entry per CDR3 protein. Of about 160,000 distinct CDR3 sequences detected, about 93% appear once; the ten largest clones hold approximately 0.14%. The sequenced sample was CD4+ T cells from PBMCs. These receptors were taken from a human donor in good health. CDR3s leave out the opening cysteine and the closing phenylalanine or tryptophan. Fields, in order: V gene, J gene, D gene, CDR3 protein. The D gene is left open where the match is weak.

TRBV7-8	TRBJ1-6	TRBD1	ASSSGTGRVSPLH
TRBV2	TRBJ2-2	TRBD2	ASSGTSGNTGELF
TRBV29-1	TRBJ2-5	.	SASSTGGSETQY
TRBV4-1	TRBJ2-1	.	ASSQWDEQF
TRBV20-1	TRBJ1-5	.	SARAGLSNQPQH
TRBV29-1	TRBJ2-4	.	SVAGTPRAKNIQY
TRBV12-3/TRBV12-4	TRBJ2-7	.	ASSSPGYEQY
TRBV5-1	TRBJ2-1	.	ASSPDVTGSYNEQF
TRBV6-1	TRBJ2-3	.	ASSDPGADTQY
TRBV5-4	TRBJ1-2	TRBD1	ASSLLTGYGYT
TRBV6-6	TRBJ2-4	.	ASSVIAKNIQY
TRBV3-1	TRBJ1-3	.	ASSQGFLQGAGNTIY
TRBV20-1	TRBJ2-5	TRBD1	SARVRTGQETQY
TRBV3-1	TRBJ1-2	TRBD1	ASSQRDRANGYT
TRBV2	TRBJ1-4	.	ASSVREKLF
TRBV5-1	TRBJ2-2	TRBD2	ASSGGTSRTGELF
TRBV5-4	TRBJ1-6	TRBD1	ASSLQGAGSPLH
TRBV5-1	TRBJ2-7	.	ASSLVGEQY
TRBV12-5	TRBJ2-3	TRBD1	ASGLVSGGSTDTQY
TRBV27	TRBJ1-6	.	ASSLSRQFNSPLH
TRBV4-1	TRBJ1-4	.	ASSQDTLATNEKLF
TRBV12-3/TRBV12-4	TRBJ2-3	TRBD2	ASSQRGGLAGLSDTQY
TRBV13	TRBJ2-5	.	ASSSARYQETQY
TRBV12-3/TRBV12-4	TRBJ1-3	.	ASSLQGTGNTIY
TRBV19	TRBJ1-5	.	ASRSVGGGQPQH
TRBV3-1	TRBJ1-2	.	ASSQDTGSYGYT
TRBV25-1	TRBJ2-5	.	ASTPVYQETQY
TRBV6-6	TRBJ1-5	.	ASSRDQPQH
TRBV6-5	TRBJ2-7	.	ASSPPSVYEQY
TRBV29-1	TRBJ1-4	.	SVAGGTNEKLF
TRBV29-1	TRBJ1-1	.	SALGPMNTEAF
TRBV27	TRBJ1-1	TRBD1	ASTRTGSTEAF
TRBV11-2	TRBJ2-2	.	ASSVVPAASGELF
TRBV7-8	TRBJ1-1	TRBD1	ASSFIERGPAF
TRBV6-1	TRBJ2-1	.	ASQGFSYNEQF
TRBV5-1	TRBJ2-2	.	ASRDGTNTGELF
TRBV4-1	TRBJ2-5	.	ASSLGTIIGQETQY
TRBV29-1	TRBJ1-2	.	SVETKTRDGYT
TRBV20-1	TRBJ1-2	.	SARDPGQGYT
TRBV15	TRBJ1-5	.	ATSGGTNQPQH
TRBV20-1	TRBJ2-7	TRBD1	SASSPRTGVDEQY
TRBV10-2	TRBJ2-1	TRBD1	ASSEPGTGKNEQF
TRBV5-4	TRBJ1-2	.	ASSFRAGTDYGYT
TRBV30	TRBJ2-1	.	AWSPGSGEQF
TRBV6-1	TRBJ2-4	TRBD1	ASNTGTGKNIQY
TRBV28	TRBJ1-2	.	ALNGYT
TRBV6-1	TRBJ1-2	.	ASSEISRVA
TRBV10-3	TRBJ1-1	.	AISETTDTEAF
TRBV20-1	TRBJ2-5	TRBD2	SARDWASGGRGTQY
TRBV29-1	TRBJ1-1	.	SVKGNFATEAF
TRBV7-2	TRBJ2-7	.	ASSPRVGYEQY
TRBV30	TRBJ1-5	.	AWSRGGPTVQPQH
TRBV14	TRBJ1-2	.	ASSPYTAMGLNT
TRBV5-6	TRBJ2-2	.	ASSLYRVTGELF
TRBV6-6	TRBJ2-7	.	ASSQPTGPDSYEQY